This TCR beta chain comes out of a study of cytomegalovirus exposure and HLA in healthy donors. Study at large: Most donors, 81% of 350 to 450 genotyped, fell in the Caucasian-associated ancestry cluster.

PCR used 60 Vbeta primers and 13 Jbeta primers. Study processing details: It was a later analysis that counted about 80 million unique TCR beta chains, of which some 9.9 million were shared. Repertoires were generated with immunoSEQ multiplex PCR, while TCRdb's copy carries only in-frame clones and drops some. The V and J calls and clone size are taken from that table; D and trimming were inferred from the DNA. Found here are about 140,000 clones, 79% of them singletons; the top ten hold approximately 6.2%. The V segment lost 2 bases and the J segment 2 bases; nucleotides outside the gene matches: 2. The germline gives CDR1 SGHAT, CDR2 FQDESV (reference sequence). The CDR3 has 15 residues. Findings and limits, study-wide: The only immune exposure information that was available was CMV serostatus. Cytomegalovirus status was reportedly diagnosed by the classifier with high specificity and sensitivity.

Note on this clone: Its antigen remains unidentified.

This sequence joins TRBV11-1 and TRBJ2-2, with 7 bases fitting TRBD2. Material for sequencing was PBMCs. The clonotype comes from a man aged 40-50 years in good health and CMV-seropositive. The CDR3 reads CASSLTSANTGELFF. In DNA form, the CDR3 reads TGTGCCAGCAGCTTAACTAGCGCTAACACCGGGGAGCTGTTTTTT.